What follows are 16 T cell receptor beta chains derived from one specimen sequenced in a study of spatial heterogeneity in lung cancer. TCRdb re-derived calls from the 5' RACE reads in MiXCR, one entry per CDR3 protein. The table lists roughly 25,000 distinct CDR3 sequences, 4% to 5% of them singletons. Time point here: sample taken at primary tumor resection. Researchers sequenced whole RNA taken from tumor, nontumor lung or frozen PBMC without sorting. This specimen consisted of PBMCs, obtained at surgery. All receptors derive from a male donor with early-stage non-small cell lung cancer.

This clonotype was seen ten or more times. V usage is TRBV4-1 and J usage is TRBJ2-7; 8 bases fit TRBD2. This CDR3 spans 17 amino acids. The ends lost 0 bases at V and 6 bases at J; junction bases unmatched: 13. Germline values: CDR1 MGHRA, CDR2 YSYEKL. The CDR3 sequence: CASSQDASGGTRGEQYF. CDR3 coding DNA: TGCGCCAGCAGCCAAGATGCCAGCGGGGGCACCCGGGGCGAGCAGTACTTC.

This clonotype was recorded many times. The DNA for the CDR3 is TGTGCCAGCAAGGGCAGGGTGGGTTACACTGAAGCTTTCTTT. Its translation is CASKGRVGYTEAFF. V usage is TRBV7-2 and J usage is TRBJ1-1; possible D gene TRBD1, 5 bases. V gave up 7 bases and J gave up 3 bases, with 15 bases separating them. Germline V CDR1 and CDR2: SGHTA, FQGNSA. This CDR3 has 14 amino acids.

The chain couples TRBV6-1 to TRBJ1-1; weak D call: TRBD1 (5 bases). Deletions cut 7 bases from V and 1 base from J, with 13 bases between. This CDR3 comprises 14 residues. Germline V gene data show CDR1 as MNHNS and CDR2 as SASEGT. CDR3 in amino acids: CASTAGRTNTEAFF. Written as DNA, the CDR3 is TGTGCCAGCACTGCGGGACGGACGAACACTGAAGCTTTCTTT.

This clonotype was seen at least ten times. This chain uses TRBV6-2 or TRBV6-3 with TRBJ2-3; D may be TRBD2 (5 bases). Germline values: CDR1 MNHEY, CDR2 SVGEGT. Deletions cut 6 bases from V and 0 bases from J, with 13 bases between. The CDR3 contains 15 residues. CDR3 in amino acids: CASSPEGSSTDTQYF. The CDR3 DNA reads TGTGCCAGCAGCCCCGAGGGCAGCAGCACAGATACGCAGTATTTT.

As for this clonotype: The junction shows a germline mismatch at one end, possibly a read error. V and J are TRBV6-1 and TRBJ1-5, with no clear D. Germline V gene data show CDR1 as MNHNS and CDR2 as SASEGT. The CDR3 totals 15 residues. The CDR3 region is CASSEGSVVGQPQHF. The DNA for the CDR3 is TGTGCCAGCAGCGAAGGATCGGTGGTGGGTCAGCCCCAGCATTTT.

This clonotype has more than one count but fewer than ten. The V call is TRBV5-1, the J call TRBJ1-4, with TRBD1 matching 11 bases. This CDR3 region has 15 residues. Unmatched junction bases numbered 3, after V lost 1 base and J lost 7 bases. CDR1 SGHRS and CDR2 YFSETQ come from the germline V gene. The CDR3 DNA is TGCGCCAGCAGCTTGAATGGACAGGGGGCTGAAAAACTGTTTTTT. Its protein product is CASSLNGQGAEKLFF.

The sample holds many counts of this clonotype. This chain links TRBV2 with TRBJ2-2; no firm D call. Looked up from germline, CDR1 is SNHLY and CDR2 is FYNNEI. Trimming cost V 8 bases and J 3 bases, with 10 bases left between them. This CDR3 comprises 13 residues. The CDR3: CASRIKDTGELFF. CDR3 nucleotide sequence: TGTGCCAGCCGGATTAAGGACACCGGGGAGCTGTTTTTT.

This clonotype was detected ten times or more. This chain links TRBV5-6 with TRBJ1-6; TRBD1 agrees at 9 bases. The CDR3 is made up of 15 amino acids. Germline CDR1 reads SGHDT; CDR2 reads YYEEEE. V lost 3 bases, J lost 9 bases, and 7 bases stayed unmatched. The CDR3 nucleotides read TGTGCCAGCAGCTCCCCGGGACAGGGCGGTTCACCCCTCCACTTT. It translates to CASSSPGQGGSPLHF.

This clonotype was observed at least ten times. This chain links TRBV18 with TRBJ1-1; TRBD1 matches 8 bases. Germline lookup yields CDR1 KGHSH and CDR2 LQKENI. The CDR3 covers 14 residues. Losses at the gene ends were 2 bases for V and 7 bases for J; bases not matched to a gene: 6. CDR3 protein: CASSPGQGTIEAFF. Here the CDR3 DNA reads TGTGCCAGCTCACCAGGACAGGGAACAATTGAAGCTTTCTTT.

This clonotype was seen ten or more times. The chain is built from TRBV6-2 or TRBV6-3 and TRBJ2-7, with TRBD1 identical over 7 bases. CDR1 MNHEY and CDR2 SVGEGT come from the germline V gene. V lost 4 bases, J lost 5 bases, and 8 bases stayed unmatched. The CDR3 length is 14 residues. This CDR3 is CASSLTGVSHEQYF. CDR3 nucleotides: TGTGCCAGCAGTTTAACAGGGGTGAGTCACGAGCAGTACTTC.

This clonotype has a count of ten or more. This sequence joins TRBV25-1 and TRBJ1-1; 9 bases fit TRBD1. The CDR3 totals 16 residues. Germline CDR1 reads MGHDK; CDR2 reads SYGVNS. Germline trimming cut 6 bases from V and 0 bases from J; bases unmatched to any gene: 8. This CDR3 is CASSPGTGSMNTEAFF. The DNA for the CDR3 is TGTGCCAGCAGCCCGGGGACAGGGTCTATGAACACTGAAGCTTTCTTT.

This clonotype was seen ten or more times. The chain carries TRBV10-3 and TRBJ1-2, with a tentative D call TRBD1 (5 bases). V lost 6 bases and J 2 bases, leaving 13 bases between the germline ends. The germline CDR1 and CDR2 sequences are ENHRY and SYGVKD. This CDR3 contains 14 residues. The CDR3 protein is CAISPGLTNYGYTF. CDR3 sequence (DNA): TGTGCCATCAGCCCGGGACTGACGAACTATGGCTACACCTTC.

This clonotype is medium-sized. This chain links TRBV29-1 with TRBJ2-1; the D gene is possibly TRBD1 (6 bases). V dropped 4 bases and J dropped 5 bases, with 12 bases sitting between them. Germline V lookup: CDR1 SQVTM, CDR2 ANQGSEA. This CDR3 is built from 13 residues. Written as DNA, the CDR3 is TGCAGCGTTGCCCGGGACACTAACAATGAGCAGTTCTTC. Translation: CSVARDTNNEQFF.

This clonotype was found many times. The genes are TRBV29-1 and TRBJ2-3; D might be TRBD2 (5 bases). Trimming removed 5 bases at V and 6 bases at J, with 12 bases between. Per the germline V gene, CDR1 is SQVTM and CDR2 is ANQGSEA. This CDR3 contains 12 residues. CDR3 sequence: CSVRPPGDTQYF. In DNA form, the CDR3 reads TGCAGCGTTAGACCTCCGGGGGATACGCAGTATTTT.

This clonotype was observed at least ten times. The chain links TRBV7-2 to TRBJ2-5, with 13 bases that match TRBD2. Germline V gene sequence: CDR1 SGHTA, CDR2 FQGNSA. CDR3 length: 15 amino acids. The V segment lost 4 bases and the J segment 7 bases; nucleotides outside the gene matches: 6. CDR3: CASSSGLAGAGTQYF. CDR3 in DNA: TGTGCCAGCAGCTCCGGACTAGCGGGGGCGGGGACCCAGTACTTC.

This clonotype came up many times. In nucleotides, the CDR3 is TGTGCCAGCAGCTTAGCTCCCGGACAGGGATACACTGAAGCTTTCTTT. Protein product: CASSLAPGQGYTEAFF. The chain has TRBV11-1 and TRBJ1-1; 8 nucleotides agree with TRBD1. Germline assignment: CDR1 SGHAT and CDR2 FQDESV (reference sequence). The CDR3 is 16 amino acids. V was pared by 0 bases and J by 3 bases, with 6 bases of the junction left unmatched. Looking up the rest from reference TRBV11-1 and TRBJ1-1 gives the full variable domain: EAEVAQSPRYKITEKSQAVAFWCDPISGHATLYWYRQILGQGPELLVQFQDESVVDDSQLPKDRFSAERLKGVDSTLKIQPAELGDSAMYLCASSLAPGQGYTEAFFGQGTRLTVV.